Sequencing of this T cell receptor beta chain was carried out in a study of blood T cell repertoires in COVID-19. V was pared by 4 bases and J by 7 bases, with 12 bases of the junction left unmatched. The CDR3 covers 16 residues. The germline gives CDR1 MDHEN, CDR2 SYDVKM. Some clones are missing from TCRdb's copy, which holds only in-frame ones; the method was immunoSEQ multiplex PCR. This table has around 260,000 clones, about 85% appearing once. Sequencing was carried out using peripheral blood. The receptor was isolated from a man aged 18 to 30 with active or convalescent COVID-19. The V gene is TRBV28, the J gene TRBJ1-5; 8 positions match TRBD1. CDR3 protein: CASSSPIQGARQPQHF. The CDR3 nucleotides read TGTGCCAGCAGTTCACCGATCCAGGGGGCCCGGCAGCCCCAGCATTTT.